Presented here are 9 T cell receptor beta chains from one specimen sequenced in a study of T cell responses to AZD1222 COVID-19 vaccine (dated by TCRdb to about 2021). Libraries were built with the immunoSEQ multiplex PCR assay. TCRdb carries this immuneACCESS record with in-frame sequences only. Its versions omit some clonotypes, under half of them owing to an unresolved V gene in the studies checked, with the rest unexplained. The sample profile shows 170,000 or so clones; roughly nine tenths of them were found once. The ten largest clones take up about 1.6% of the sample. The time point label corresponds to: baseline before first vaccination. The sequences come from peripheral blood, collected on day 0 of AZD1222 vaccination. The receptors derive from an adult in good health.

The rearrangement uses TRBV6-1 and TRBJ2-7, with TRBD1 matching over 7 bases. The CDR3 consists of 15 residues. The germline V gene encodes CDR1 MNHNS and CDR2 SASEGT. Germline trimming cut 1 base from V and 0 bases from J; bases unmatched to any gene: 3. The CDR3 here is CASSEGGTASYEQYF. The CDR3 nucleotides read TGTGCCAGCAGTGAAGGGGGGACAGCCTCCTACGAGCAGTACTTC.

The CDR3 DNA reads TGTGCCAGCACTAAAGGGGCAGGGTCTGAAGCTTTCTTT. This encodes CASTKGAGSEAFF. The chain employs TRBV6-5 and TRBJ1-1; TRBD1 might be the D (5 bases). CDR3 length: 13 residues. Deletions cut 7 bases from V and 6 bases from J, with 15 bases between. Per germline, CDR1 MNHEY and CDR2 SVGAGI.

The chain carries TRBV6-5 and TRBJ1-3; TRBD1 is a possible D gene (5 bases). The V and J ends lost 5 bases and 0 bases respectively, with 11 bases between them. Germline lookup yields CDR1 MNHEY and CDR2 SVGAGI. The CDR3 totals 15 residues. The CDR3 bases are TGTGCCAGCAGTCCCACAGGCCCCTCTGGAAACACCATATATTTT. Its protein is CASSPTGPSGNTIYF.

The V call is TRBV30, the J call TRBJ2-7; D may be TRBD1 (6 bases). The CDR3 runs to 12 residues. V lost 5 bases and J lost 3, with 11 bases in between. The V gene's germline CDR1 is GTSNPN and CDR2 SVGIG (reference sequence). The CDR3 is CAWSPGDYEQYF. The CDR3 DNA is TGTGCCTGGTCACCAGGGGACTACGAGCAGTACTTC.

The chain uses TRBV7-6 and TRBJ2-7, with 9 positions matching TRBD1. V gave up 3 bases and J gave up 4 bases; unmatched junction bases: 10. Germline-derived CDR1 and CDR2 are SGHVS and FNYEAQ. The CDR3 consists of 16 residues. The CDR3 sequence is CASSFLPGQGPYEQYF. Here the CDR3 DNA reads TGTGCCAGCAGCTTTCTACCGGGACAGGGACCATACGAGCAGTACTTC.

The chain joins TRBV4-3 to TRBJ1-3; no reliable D call. Germline CDR1 and CDR2: LGHNA and YSLEER. Deletions cut 1 base from V and 0 bases from J, with 7 bases between. The CDR3 contains 15 residues. The CDR3 region has the DNA TGCGCCAGCAGCCAAGCGGGAAACTCTGGAAACACCATATATTTT. Its translation is CASSQAGNSGNTIYF.

This sequence joins TRBV6-5 and TRBJ1-5; D is ambiguous. CDR3 length: 15 residues. Trimming removed 6 bases at V and 2 bases at J, with 14 bases between. Germline V gene sequence: CDR1 MNHEY, CDR2 SVGAGI. The CDR3 DNA reads TGTGCCAGCAGCAGCGGGAAGGTTGGCAATCAGCCCCAGCATTTT. Protein sequence: CASSSGKVGNQPQHF.

This sequence joins TRBV19 and TRBJ2-5, with TRBD1 matching 8 bases. Germline V gene lookup returns CDR1 LNHDA and CDR2 SQIVND (reference sequence). The CDR3 contains 13 residues. V lost 0 bases to trimming and J lost 7 bases; unmatched junction nucleotides: 1. CDR3 residues: CASSIDQGATQYF. In DNA form, the CDR3 reads TGTGCCAGTAGTATAGATCAGGGGGCGACCCAGTACTTC.

This chain joins TRBV5-6 and TRBJ1-3; D is unclear. This CDR3 region has 17 residues. Germline lookup yields CDR1 SGHDT and CDR2 YYEEEE. V lost 4 bases and J lost 2, with 19 bases in between. CDR3 amino acids: CASSPHPDAAAGNTIYF. As DNA, the CDR3 is TGTGCCAGCAGCCCTCACCCCGATGCAGCCGCTGGAAACACCATATATTTT.